A selection of T cell receptor beta chains follows, all from one sample in a study of beta chain features in type 1 diabetes. Profiling relied on immunoSEQ multiplex PCR, and the TCRdb table lists in-frame clones only, not all of them. This table has fewer than 350,000 clones, 15% appearing once. Sequencing input: naive CD4+ T cells from blood. The receptors were gathered from a man aged 18-30 years with type 1 diabetes. The CDR3 runs from the conserved cysteine through the conserved F or W. The order of the fields is J gene, D gene, clone size, V gene, CDR3 DNA, CDR3 protein. The D gene is left open where the match is weak. Clone size is given for some rows only: seen once, a few or many times, or a class if the clone is expanded.

TRBJ2-2	TRBD1	.	TRBV28	TGTGCCAGCAGTTTATCGGGACAGGGATCTTCGGGGGAGCTGTTTTTT	CASSLSGQGSSGELFF
TRBJ1-2	TRBD1	few	TRBV4-1	TGCGCCAGCAAGGGGGGACAGGGGGCCCCTGACTATGGCTACACCTTC	CASKGGQGAPDYGYTF
TRBJ2-7	TRBD1	few	TRBV18	TGTGCCAGCTCAGCATCAGGGGGCGAGCAGTACTTC	CASSASGGEQYF
TRBJ2-1	.	.	TRBV2	TGTGCCAGCCGTGGGGCGGGCTCCTACAATGAGCAGTTCTTC	CASRGAGSYNEQFF
TRBJ2-3	.	few	TRBV2	TGTGCCAGCATGGTGCTAGGCACAGATACGCAGTATTTT	CASMVLGTDTQYF
TRBJ2-7	.	.	TRBV25-1	TGTGCCAGCAGTGGGTCTTCCGGCTACGAGCAGTACTTC	CASSGSSGYEQYF
TRBJ2-5	TRBD2	few	TRBV9	TGTGCCAGCAGCGTAGGTAGCGGGAGGCCGCAAGAGACCCAGTACTTC	CASSVGSGRPQETQYF
TRBJ2-3	TRBD1	few	TRBV5-1	TGCGCCACCGCAAAACAGGGGGCCGAAGATACGCAGTATTTT	CATAKQGAEDTQYF
TRBJ2-7	.	.	TRBV11-3	TGTGCCAGCAGCTTAGGACATTGGCCCTACGAGCAGTACTTC	CASSLGHWPYEQYF
TRBJ1-1	.	.	TRBV11-1	TGTGCCAGCAGCTTAGAGAGACACCACACTGAAGCTTTCTTT	CASSLERHHTEAFF
TRBJ1-2	TRBD1	few	TRBV4-1	TGCGCCAGCAGCCAAGATGGGACAGGGAATCTTGGCTACACCTTC	CASSQDGTGNLGYTF
TRBJ2-7	.	.	TRBV28	TGTGCCAGCAGTTTAGGAGGGGGGGGTCCCCGGGAGCAGTACTTC	CASSLGGGGPREQYF
TRBJ2-1	.	few	TRBV30	TGTGCCTGGAGTAAACAGTACAATGAGCAGTTCTTC	CAWSKQYNEQFF
TRBJ2-3	.	.	TRBV7-6	TGTGCCAGCAGCTTATCTAGCACAGATACGCAGTATTTT	CASSLSSTDTQYF
TRBJ1-2	.	.	TRBV7-9	TGTGCCAGCAGCTTAGCGGGGCAGAGTAAGGAAGGCTACACCTTC	CASSLAGQSKEGYTF
TRBJ1-5	.	few	TRBV7-2	TGTGCCAGCAGCCCACAGGGCGGGAGCAATCAGCCCCAGCATTTT	CASSPQGGSNQPQHF
TRBJ2-5	TRBD1	few	TRBV7-6	TGTGCCAGCAGCTTATTCCAGGGGGCGAGAGAGACCCAGTACTTC	CASSLFQGARETQYF
TRBJ2-7	.	few	TRBV21-1	TGTGCCAGCAATGCTCCGACTAGCGGAAGGGAAGGATCCTACGAGCAGTACTTC	CASNAPTSGREGSYEQYF
TRBJ2-7	TRBD1	.	TRBV27	TGTGCCAGCAGTTTATTCCCCCCCGGGACAGGTTCCTACGAGCAGTACTTC	CASSLFPPGTGSYEQYF
TRBJ1-6	.	.	TRBV4-3	TGCGCCAGCAGCCAGACGACAGACCCTACACCCCTCCACTTT	CASSQTTDPTPLHF
TRBJ2-7	TRBD1	.	TRBV6-4	TGTGCCAGCAGTAGACAGGGATGCGAGCAGTACTTC	CASSRQGCEQYF
TRBJ2-7	TRBD2	.	TRBV28	TGTGCCAGCACCCGGCGGGGGTACGAGCAGTACTTC	CASTRRGYEQYF
TRBJ1-2	TRBD1	.	TRBV6-5	TGTGCCAGCAGTTACTCGAGACAGGGGGACTATGGCTACACCTTC	CASSYSRQGDYGYTF
TRBJ2-3	.	.	TRBV30	TGTGCCTGGTCTAGCACAGATACGCAGTATTTT	CAWSSTDTQYF
TRBJ2-1	.	few	TRBV4-3	TGCGCCAGCAGCCACGGAGGATCATCCAATGAGCAGTTCTTC	CASSHGGSSNEQFF
TRBJ1-1	.	.	TRBV6-6	TGTGCCAGCAGTTACCAAACAGGCCCGAGTGAAGCTTTCTTT	CASSYQTGPSEAFF
TRBJ2-7	.	.	TRBV6-5	TGTGCCAGCAGTTACACCGACTCAAGCTCCTACGAGCAGTACTTC	CASSYTDSSSYEQYF
TRBJ2-1	.	.	TRBV7-8	TGTGCCAGCAGCTCCGGTGAGCAGTTCTTC	CASSSGEQFF
TRBJ1-1	TRBD1	few	TRBV2	TGTGCCAGCAGTATGGGACAGGGGATCACTGAAGCTTTCTTT	CASSMGQGITEAFF
TRBJ1-1	.	.	TRBV29-1	TGCAGCGTTTCCGGGAGTTTACCGGTCACTGAAGCTTTCTTT	CSVSGSLPVTEAFF
TRBJ2-1	TRBD2	few	TRBV4-2	TGTGCCAGCAGCCAAGTCGGAGCGGGAGGGATGGATGAGCAGTTCTTC	CASSQVGAGGMDEQFF
TRBJ2-3	.	few	TRBV7-2	TGTGCCAGCAGCGAGGGTACGCAGTATTTT	CASSEGTQYF
TRBJ1-2	.	.	TRBV28	TGTGCCACCGGAGGTAGAGGAGGGGCGGCCTATGGCTACACCTTC	CATGGRGGAAYGYTF
TRBJ2-2	.	once	TRBV7-9	TGTGCCAGCAATCAAGGAGGGGCGGCCACCGGGGAGCTGTTTTTT	CASNQGGAATGELFF
TRBJ1-2	.	.	TRBV27	TGTGCCAGCAGTTTATCTCGTGGACCGGGGGGCTACACCTTC	CASSLSRGPGGYTF
TRBJ2-3	TRBD2	few	TRBV7-9	TGTGCCAGCAGCCCGGGACTAGCGGACACAGATACGCAGTATTTT	CASSPGLADTDTQYF
TRBJ2-7	.	few	TRBV4-3	TGCGCCAGCAGCCAGACTCTTAGAGGGCCCATATACGAGCAGTACTTC	CASSQTLRGPIYEQYF
TRBJ1-2	.	.	TRBV10-3	TGTGCCATCCCCTACCGAGAGGGAAGCTATGGCTACACCTTC	CAIPYREGSYGYTF
TRBJ1-1	.	.	TRBV5-6	TGTGCCAGCAGCTTGGTTGCGGGCCCCCCCACTGAAGCTTTCTTT	CASSLVAGPPTEAFF
TRBJ2-1	.	few	TRBV7-9	TGTGCCAGCAGCTTAAATACACCCGACAATGAGCAGTTCTTC	CASSLNTPDNEQFF
TRBJ2-7	.	.	TRBV5-1	TGCGCCAGCAGCGTGGACAGAACCTACGAGCAGTACTTC	CASSVDRTYEQYF
TRBJ1-2	.	.	TRBV27	TGTGCCAGCAGCCCAGTTAAGTGGTATGGCTACACCTTC	CASSPVKWYGYTF
TRBJ2-7	TRBD2	.	TRBV6-6	TGTGCCAGCAGTCAGCGGGGCTACCCTTCCTACGAGCAGTACTTC	CASSQRGYPSYEQYF
TRBJ1-4	.	.	TRBV7-8	TGTGCCAGCAGCTTCGGGGCGGGGGAAAAACTGTTTTTT	CASSFGAGEKLFF
TRBJ1-4	.	few	TRBV2	TGTGCCAGCGCCGGAGCAACTAATGAAAAACTGTTTTTT	CASAGATNEKLFF
TRBJ2-7	.	.	TRBV4-1	TGCGCCAGCAGCCAAGATCGACAAGTCGAGCAGTACTTC	CASSQDRQVEQYF
TRBJ2-7	TRBD1	few	TRBV7-2	TGTGCCAGCAGCTTATCACAGGGGTACGAGCAGTACTTC	CASSLSQGYEQYF
TRBJ1-6	.	few	TRBV2	TGTGCCAGCAGTGATTTTCGGGGATGGATTTCACCCCTCCACTTT	CASSDFRGWISPLHF
TRBJ2-2	TRBD2	few	TRBV5-1	TGCGCCAGCAGCTCACTAGCGGCGAACACCGGGGAGCTGTTTTTT	CASSSLAANTGELFF
TRBJ2-5	TRBD1	.	TRBV28	TGTGCCAGCAGTTTCCCGGGACAGGGGCAAGAGACCCAGTACTTC	CASSFPGQGQETQYF